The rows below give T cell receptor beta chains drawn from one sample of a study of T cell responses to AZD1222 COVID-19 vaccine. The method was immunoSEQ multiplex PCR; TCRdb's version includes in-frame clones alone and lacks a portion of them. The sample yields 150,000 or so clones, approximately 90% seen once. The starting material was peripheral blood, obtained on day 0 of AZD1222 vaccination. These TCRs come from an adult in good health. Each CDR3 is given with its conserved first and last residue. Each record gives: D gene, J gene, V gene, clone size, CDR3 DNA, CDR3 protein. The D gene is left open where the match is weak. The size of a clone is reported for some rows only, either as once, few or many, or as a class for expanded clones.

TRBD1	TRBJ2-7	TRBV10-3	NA	TGTGCCATCAGTGAGCGGCAGGGGGAATACGAGCAGTACTTC	CAISERQGEYEQYF
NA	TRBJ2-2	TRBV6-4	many	TGTGCCAGCAGTGACAGGGACACCGGGGAGCTGTTTTTT	CASSDRDTGELFF
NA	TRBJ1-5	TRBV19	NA	TGTGCCAGTAGTATATCCGGGCACCCCAATCAGCCCCAGCATTTT	CASSISGHPNQPQHF
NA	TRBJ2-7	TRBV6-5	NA	TGTGCCAGCAGCTTTGACAGAAACGAGCAGTACTTC	CASSFDRNEQYF
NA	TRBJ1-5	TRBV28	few	TGTGCCAGCAGTAACACAGGGATGATGAATCAGCCCCAGCATTTT	CASSNTGMMNQPQHF
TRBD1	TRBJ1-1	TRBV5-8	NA	TGTGCCAGCAGCTCTCGGGACAGCTTTGAAGCTTTCTTT	CASSSRDSFEAFF
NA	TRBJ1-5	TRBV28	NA	TGTGCCAGCAGTGCGACCAGGGTAGGAGGGCAGCCCCAGCATTTT	CASSATRVGGQPQHF
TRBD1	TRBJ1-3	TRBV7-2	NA	TGTGCCAGCAGCCAGGGACAGCCTTTTACTGGAAACACCATATATTTT	CASSQGQPFTGNTIYF
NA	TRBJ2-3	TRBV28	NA	TGTGCCAGCAGTTGGGCTCCGGGACTCAGCACAGATACGCAGTATTTT	CASSWAPGLSTDTQYF
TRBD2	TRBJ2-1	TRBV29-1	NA	TGCAGCAGCGGCGGGGGGGCCAATGAGCAGTTCTTC	CSSGGGANEQFF
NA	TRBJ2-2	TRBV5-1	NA	TGCGCCAGCAGCACCATAGGAGCGAACACCGGGGAGCTGTTTTTT	CASSTIGANTGELFF
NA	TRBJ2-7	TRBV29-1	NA	TGCAGCGTCCAGGTCCCTTTATCCTACGAGCAGTACTTC	CSVQVPLSYEQYF
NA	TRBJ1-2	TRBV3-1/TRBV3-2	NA	TGTGCCAGCAGCCGGGCCGCGAACTATGGCTACACCTTC	CASSRAANYGYTF
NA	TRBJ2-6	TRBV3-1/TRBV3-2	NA	TGTGCCAGCAGCCAAGTTCTGGTGGCTGGGGCCAACGTCCTGACTTTC	CASSQVLVAGANVLTF
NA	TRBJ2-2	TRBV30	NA	TGTGCCTACGATTTGACGAACACCGGGGAGCTGTTTTTT	CAYDLTNTGELFF
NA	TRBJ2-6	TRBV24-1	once	TGTGCCACCAGTGACCCAACGGGGGCCGGCTCTGGGGCCAACGTCCTGACTTTC	CATSDPTGAGSGANVLTF
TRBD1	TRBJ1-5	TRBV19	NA	TGTGCCAGTAGTGCCGGGACAGTTTTGGGTCAGCCCCAGCATTTT	CASSAGTVLGQPQHF
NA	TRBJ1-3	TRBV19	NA	TGTGCCAGTAAGAGGGCAGGGGCTGCTGGAAACACCATATATTTT	CASKRAGAAGNTIYF
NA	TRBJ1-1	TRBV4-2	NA	TGTGCCAGCAGCCAAGAAAATCAAGAATGGAACACTGAAGCTTTCTTT	CASSQENQEWNTEAFF
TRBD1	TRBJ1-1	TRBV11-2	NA	TGTGCCAGCAGCTTCCAGGGGGGGCGAGCTTTCTTT	CASSFQGGRAFF
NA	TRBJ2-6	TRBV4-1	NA	TGCGCCAGCAGCCAAAGCCCCGGCTCTGGGGCCAACGTCCTGACTTTC	CASSQSPGSGANVLTF